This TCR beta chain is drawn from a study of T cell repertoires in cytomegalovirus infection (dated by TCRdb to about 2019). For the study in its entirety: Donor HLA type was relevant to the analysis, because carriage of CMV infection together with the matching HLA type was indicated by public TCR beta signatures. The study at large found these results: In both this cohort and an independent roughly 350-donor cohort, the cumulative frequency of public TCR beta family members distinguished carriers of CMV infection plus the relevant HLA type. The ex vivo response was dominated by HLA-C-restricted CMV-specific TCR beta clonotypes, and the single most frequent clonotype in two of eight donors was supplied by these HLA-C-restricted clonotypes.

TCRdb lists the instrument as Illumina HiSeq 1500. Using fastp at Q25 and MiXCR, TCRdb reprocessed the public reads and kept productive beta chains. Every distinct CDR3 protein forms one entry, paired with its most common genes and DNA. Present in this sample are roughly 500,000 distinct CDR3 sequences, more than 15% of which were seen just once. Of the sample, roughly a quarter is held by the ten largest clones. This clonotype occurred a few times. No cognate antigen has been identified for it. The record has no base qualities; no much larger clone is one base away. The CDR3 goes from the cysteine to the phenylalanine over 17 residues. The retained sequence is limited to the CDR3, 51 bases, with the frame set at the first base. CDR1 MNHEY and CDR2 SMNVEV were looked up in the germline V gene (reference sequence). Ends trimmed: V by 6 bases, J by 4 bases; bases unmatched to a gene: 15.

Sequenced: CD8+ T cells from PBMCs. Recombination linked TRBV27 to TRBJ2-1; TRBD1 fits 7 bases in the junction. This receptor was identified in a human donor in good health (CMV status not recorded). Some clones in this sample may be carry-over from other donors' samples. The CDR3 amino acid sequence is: CASRERQGFLSYNEQFF. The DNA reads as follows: TGTGCCAGCAGGGAGAGACAGGGATTTCTTTCGTACAATGAGCAGTTCTTC.